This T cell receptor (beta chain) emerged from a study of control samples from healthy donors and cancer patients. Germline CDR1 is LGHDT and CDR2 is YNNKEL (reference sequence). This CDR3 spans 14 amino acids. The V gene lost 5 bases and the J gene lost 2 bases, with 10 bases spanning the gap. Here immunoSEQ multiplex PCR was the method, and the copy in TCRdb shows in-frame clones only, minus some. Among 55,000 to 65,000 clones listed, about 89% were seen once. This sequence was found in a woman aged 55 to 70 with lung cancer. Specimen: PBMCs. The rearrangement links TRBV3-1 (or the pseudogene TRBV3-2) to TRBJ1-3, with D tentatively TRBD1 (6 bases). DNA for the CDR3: TGTGCCAGCAGCAAAACAGGGACTGGAAACACCATATATTTT. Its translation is CASSKTGTGNTIYF.